The present T cell receptor (beta chain) was sequenced within a study of CD8+CD57+ T cells in acquired aplastic anemia. On the study more broadly: Sorted CD4+ and CD8+ cells yielded DNA averaging around 3 ug. Healthy-donor CD4+ cells averaged roughly 10.8 million reads. Study-wide results and caveats: Patients versus controls showed no significant CD8+ Simpson's diversity difference. Sharing between patients and controls was observed for roughly 29 CD8+ CDR3 sequences.

The template for TCR beta VDJ and CDR3 sequence profiling was genomic DNA. One entry per CDR3 protein, called by TCRdb with MiXCR from the reads. The sample lists about 210,000 distinct CDR3 sequences; over 60% were seen once. About this clonotype: What it binds is not known. This may stem from a read error, because a much larger clone lies one nucleotide away.

This CDR3 comprises 13 residues. Per germline, CDR1 MRHNA and CDR2 SNTAGT. Specimen: sorted CD4+, CD8+, or CD8+CD57+ T cells (not recorded which) from PBMCs. The receptor was isolated from a human donor in good health. The chain is built from TRBV6-4 and TRBJ2-1, with 8 bases matching TRBD1. Here the CDR3 DNA reads TGTGCCAGCAGTGGACAGGGGTACACTGAGCAGTTCTTC. This translates into CASSGQGYTEQFF.